These 26 T cell receptor beta chains share one sample of origin, sequenced in a study of PD-L1 blockade in urothelial cancer. The protocol was immunoSEQ multiplex PCR, while the TCRdb copy is restricted to in-frame clones and leaves out a portion. The table has roughly 100,000 clones, around 78% seen once. Regarding time point: peripheral blood 6 weeks after treatment start. Sequencing was performed on PBMCs, taken around atezolizumab (anti-PD-L1) treatment. These receptors all stem from a man aged 70-80 years with urothelial cancer.

This clone was observed a few times. The chain combines TRBV10-3 with TRBJ1-1; D is unclear. Between the trimmed V and J ends, which lost 6 bases and 1 base, there was a span of 9 bases. The CDR3 sequence is 13 residues long. Germline V gene lookup returns CDR1 ENHRY and CDR2 SYGVKD. The CDR3 spells CAISRQRNTEAFF. The CDR3 DNA follows: TGTGCCATCAGCAGACAAAGGAACACTGAAGCTTTCTTT.

The chain combines TRBV9 with TRBJ2-2; D gene unclear. The CDR3 loop spans 13 amino acids. V lost 8 bases and J lost 0, with 8 bases in between. Germline CDR1 reads SGDLS; CDR2 reads YYNGEE. CDR3 sequence: CASRDTNTGELFF. For the CDR3, the DNA is TGTGCCAGTAGAGATACGAACACCGGGGAGCTGTTTTTT.

The V call is TRBV7-2, the J call TRBJ2-3, with D perhaps matching TRBD1 (6 bases). Germline V gives CDR1 SGHTA, CDR2 FQGNSA. The CDR3 consists of 12 residues. Trimming cost V 6 bases and J 4 bases, with 8 bases left between them. The CDR3 reads CASRQGADTQYF. CDR3 in DNA: TGTGCCAGCAGACAGGGTGCAGATACGCAGTATTTT.

V usage is TRBV5-5 and J usage is TRBJ1-1; 7 bases fit TRBD1. Germline V gene data show CDR1 as SGHKS and CDR2 as YYEKEE (reference sequence). Trimming took 6 bases from V and 3 from J; bases not matched to a gene: 8. The CDR3 has 14 residues. For the CDR3, the DNA is TGTGCCAGCATCTTCCGGGACAGTTACACTGAAGCTTTCTTT. Translating gives CASIFRDSYTEAFF.

The V call is TRBV6-5, the J call TRBJ2-3, with no clear D. This CDR3 is 14 amino acids long. The germline V gene has CDR1 MNHEY and CDR2 SVGAGI. V shed 10 bases and J shed 0 bases, with 14 bases lying between them. CDR3: CATKTGRSTDTQYF. CDR3 sequence (DNA): TGTGCCACAAAAACTGGGCGTAGCACAGATACGCAGTATTTT.

The gene calls are TRBV7-9 and TRBJ1-4; a weak D match, TRBD1 (5 bases). The CDR3 covers 15 residues. Per the germline V gene, CDR1 is SEHNR and CDR2 is FQNEAQ (reference sequence). The V and J ends lost 0 bases and 10 bases respectively, with 15 bases between them. CDR3 loop: CASSLAEAGLRKLFF. The CDR3 DNA reads TGTGCCAGCAGCTTAGCCGAGGCAGGGCTGAGAAAACTGTTTTTT.

The chain uses TRBV4-2 and TRBJ2-7; 8 bases match TRBD2. With V trimmed by 4 bases and J by 3 bases, 11 bases remained unmatched. The CDR3 has 16 amino acids. Germline values: CDR1 LGHNA, CDR2 YNFKEQ. CDR3 in amino acids: CASSPGSGRGDYEQYF. The CDR3 DNA reads TGTGCCAGCAGCCCCGGGTCGGGGCGGGGGGACTACGAGCAGTACTTC.

This clone was seen once. V is TRBV6-1 and J is TRBJ2-1; 7 bases align to TRBD2. With V trimmed by 0 bases and J by 8 bases, 10 bases remained unmatched. Germline V lookup: CDR1 MNHNS, CDR2 SASEGT. CDR3 length equals 16 residues. The CDR3 reads CASSEASSGAWDEQFF. The CDR3 DNA follows: TGTGCCAGCAGTGAAGCGTCCAGCGGGGCCTGGGATGAGCAGTTCTTC.

The CDR3 here is CASSEHPTGLGYTF. CDR3 DNA: TGTGCCAGCAGTGAACATCCGACAGGGCTTGGCTACACCTTC. The chain uses TRBV6-1 and TRBJ1-2; 7 nucleotides line up with TRBD1. CDR3 size: 14 residues. J gave up 7 bases and V 2 bases, and 7 bases lay outside the gene matches. Germline V gene lookup returns CDR1 MNHNS and CDR2 SASEGT.

A remark on this clone: This specimen includes other DNA sequences encoding the same CDR3. The chain recombines TRBV2 with TRBJ1-2, with D hard to call. The germline gives CDR1 SNHLY, CDR2 FYNNEI. V dropped 4 bases and J dropped 8 bases, with 11 bases sitting between them. The CDR3 is 12 residues long. Here the CDR3 DNA reads TGTGCCAGCAGTGGGACTGGAGAAGGCTACACCTTC. It codes for CASSGTGEGYTF.

The rearrangement joins TRBV19 to TRBJ1-5, with unresolved D. There are 15 residues in the CDR3. CDR1 is LNHDA, CDR2 SQIVND, per germline (reference sequence). Trimming removed 1 base at V and 0 bases at J, with 7 bases between. This CDR3 is CASSIGHYSNQPQHF. The CDR3 bases are TGTGCCAGTAGTATAGGACATTATAGCAATCAGCCCCAGCATTTT.

V and J are TRBV6-6 and TRBJ2-1, with D possibly matching TRBD1 (6 bases). CDR1 is MNHNY, CDR2 SVGAGI, per germline (reference sequence). The CDR3 is 15 amino acids. V was clipped by 6 bases and J by 8 bases, with 20 bases between them. The CDR3 DNA reads TGTGCCAGCAGCCAAGGGTGGGGGCTTAACGATGAGCAGTTCTTC. This gives the protein CASSQGWGLNDEQFF.

This clone was recorded a few times. The CDR3 region has the DNA TGTGCCAGCAGCCCCCTCGAGCGGCCTCAGCACGAGCAGTACTTC. Its protein is CASSPLERPQHEQYF. The chain combines TRBV14 with TRBJ2-7; tentative D call: TRBD2 (5 bases). Trimming left V 4 bases short and J 5 bases short, with 18 bases between. The CDR3 has 15 residues. Germline V gene data show CDR1 as SGHDN and CDR2 as FVKESK.

J is TRBJ1-5 and V is TRBV10-3, with 11 bases matching TRBD1. The CDR3 contains 14 residues. The germline V gene has CDR1 ENHRY and CDR2 SYGVKD. V shed 5 bases and J 5 bases; nucleotides not matched to a gene: 2. In DNA, the CDR3 is TGTGCCATCAGTCCGGACAGGGGGCATCAGCCCCAGCATTTT. The encoded protein is CAISPDRGHQPQHF.

The rearrangement uses TRBV13 and TRBJ2-4; the D is unclear. CDR3 length equals 12 residues. Germline CDR1 is PRHDT and CDR2 is FYEKMQ (reference sequence). The V and J ends lost 0 bases and 7 bases respectively, with 4 bases between them. In nucleotides, the CDR3 is TGTGCCAGCAGCTTAGGGGAGAACATTCAGTACTTC. This codes for CASSLGENIQYF.

J is TRBJ1-4 and V is TRBV30, with 9 bases identical to TRBD1. This CDR3 is 15 amino acids long. V lost 2 bases and J lost 8; bases outside the gene matches: 9. Germline CDR1 reads GTSNPN; CDR2 reads SVGIG (reference sequence). In DNA, the CDR3 is TGTGCCTGGAGTACCCTACAGGGGGCAGAGGAAAAACTGTTTTTT. Amino acid sequence: CAWSTLQGAEEKLFF.

The chain combines TRBV7-8 with TRBJ1-2, with 7 bases identical to TRBD1. The V and J ends lost 3 bases and 3 bases, in that order; junction bases with no gene match: 4. Per germline, CDR1 SGHVS and CDR2 FQNEAQ. The CDR3 sequence is 14 residues long. In nucleotides, the CDR3 is TGTGCCAGCAGCTTTAACAGGGGACACTATGGCTACACCTTC. Its protein product is CASSFNRGHYGYTF.

This clone was recorded once. The V call is TRBV2, the J call TRBJ2-7; 13 nucleotides align to TRBD2. The CDR3 has 15 amino acids. Trimming removed 6 bases from V and 3 bases from J; junction bases left unmatched: 5. Germline V CDR1 and CDR2: SNHLY, FYNNEI. CDR3 bases: TGTGCCAGCAGGGGGACTAGCGGGAATTTCTACGAGCAGTACTTC. Its protein is CASRGTSGNFYEQYF.

The J gene is TRBJ2-7, the V gene TRBV7-2; perhaps TRBD2 as D (5 bases). CDR3 size: 14 residues. Trimming took off 1 base at V and 0 bases at J, with 7 bases between the two ends. Per germline, CDR1 SGHTA and CDR2 FQGNSA. CDR3 DNA sequence: TGTGCCAGCAGCTTAGGCGGGCTCTCCTACGAGCAGTACTTC. It is translated as CASSLGGLSYEQYF.

The chain carries TRBV7-6 and TRBJ2-3, with 9 positions matching TRBD2. Trimming removed 5 bases from V and 2 bases from J; junction bases left unmatched: 20. The CDR3 length is 20 residues. CDR1 and CDR2 (germline): SGHVS, FNYEAQ. This chain's CDR3 is CASSPGGLVEAGGSTDTQYF. The CDR3 region has the DNA TGTGCCAGCAGCCCAGGGGGGTTGGTAGAAGCGGGGGGATCCACAGATACGCAGTATTTT. The full variable domain, with the rest looked up from reference TRBV7-6 and TRBJ2-3, is GAGVSQSPRYKVTKRGQDVALRCDPISGHVSLYWYRQALGQGPEFLTYFNYEAQQDKSGLPNDRFSAERPEGSISTLTIQRTEQRDSAMYRCASSPGGLVEAGGSTDTQYFGPGTRLTVL.

The chain joins TRBV10-3 to TRBJ2-7; 8 nucleotides line up with TRBD1. V was pared by 3 bases and J by 1 base, with 11 bases of the junction left unmatched. The CDR3 sequence is 17 residues long. CDR1 and CDR2 (germline): ENHRY, SYGVKD. This CDR3 is CAISDPITGGDSYEQYF. In nucleotides, the CDR3 is TGTGCCATCAGTGACCCTATTACAGGGGGTGATTCCTACGAGCAGTACTTC.

The chain has TRBV5-6 and TRBJ2-2, with D unresolved. The germline V gene encodes CDR1 SGHDT and CDR2 YYEEEE. The CDR3 is 15 amino acids. Trimming cost V 4 bases and J 3 bases, with 13 bases left between them. CDR3 nucleotide sequence: TGTGCCAGCAGCCGTGGGTCAGGTGACACCGGGGAGCTGTTTTTT. Its protein is CASSRGSGDTGELFF.

This clone has a handful of counts. This chain uses TRBV5-8 with TRBJ1-5, with 7 positions matching TRBD1. V shed 5 bases, J shed 10 bases, and the junction held 12 bases outside the gene matches. The CDR3 length is 14 residues. Germline CDR1 reads SGHTS; CDR2 reads YDEGEE. The CDR3 loop reads CASSKGQLERPQHF. The CDR3 coding sequence is TGTGCCAGCAGTAAGGGACAGTTAGAAAGACCCCAGCATTTT.

The rearrangement uses TRBV18 and TRBJ2-5; a weak D match, TRBD2 (5 bases). In germline, CDR1 is KGHSH, CDR2 LQKENI. The CDR3 covers 15 residues. The ends were cut back, 0 bases at V and 5 bases at J, with 13 bases in the middle. CDR3 DNA sequence: TGTGCCAGCTCACCACCGATCGGGTCGGGGGAGACCCAGTACTTC. Its translation is CASSPPIGSGETQYF.

The V gene is TRBV5-6, the J gene TRBJ1-2, with D perhaps matching TRBD1 (6 bases). The germline V gene has CDR1 SGHDT and CDR2 YYEEEE. V was cut by 1 base and J by 4 bases, with 20 bases left in between. CDR3 length: 17 residues. The CDR3 region is CASSLWGLQSIGYGYTF. CDR3 DNA: TGTGCCAGCAGCTTGTGGGGGCTTCAGTCAATAGGCTATGGCTACACCTTC.

This clone was picked up a small number of times. The J gene is TRBJ2-3, the V gene TRBV6-1; D possibly corresponds to TRBD1 (6 bases). Germline-derived CDR1 and CDR2 are MNHNS and SASEGT. V lost 5 bases and J lost 4, with 10 bases in between. The CDR3 is 13 residues long. CDR3 DNA: TGTGCCAGCAGTCTTACAGGGCCAGATACGCAGTATTTT. The encoded protein is CASSLTGPDTQYF.